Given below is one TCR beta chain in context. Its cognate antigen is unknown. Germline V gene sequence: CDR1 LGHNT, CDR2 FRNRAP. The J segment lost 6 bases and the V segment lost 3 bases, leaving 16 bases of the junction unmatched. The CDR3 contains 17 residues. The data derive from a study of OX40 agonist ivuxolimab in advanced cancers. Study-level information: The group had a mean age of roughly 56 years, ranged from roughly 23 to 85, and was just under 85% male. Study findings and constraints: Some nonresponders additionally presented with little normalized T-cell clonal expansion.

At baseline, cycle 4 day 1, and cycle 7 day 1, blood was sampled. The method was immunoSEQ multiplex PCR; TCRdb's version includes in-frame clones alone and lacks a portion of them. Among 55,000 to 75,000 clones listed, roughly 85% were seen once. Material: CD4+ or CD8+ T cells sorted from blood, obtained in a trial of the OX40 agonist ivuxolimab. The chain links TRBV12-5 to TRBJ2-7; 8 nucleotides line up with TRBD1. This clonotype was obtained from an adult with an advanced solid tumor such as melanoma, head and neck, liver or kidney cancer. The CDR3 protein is CASGFCLPRGRGPEQYV. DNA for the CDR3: TGTGCTAGTGGTTTTTGCTTACCCCGCGGCAGGGGGCCCGAGCAGTACGTC.